Each of the 17 T cell receptor beta chains below was sequenced from the same sample in a study of vaccination effects on CD4 cells after COVID-19. Sequencing in the ViraFEST assay came after antigen-specific CD4+ T cells had been expanded with viral peptide pools, which were used to stimulate PBMC. Scientists isolated CD4+ T cells after a roughly ten-day culture period ended. Each vaccine recipient was nucleocapsid antibody negative and had no prior SARS-CoV-2 infection. The protocol was immunoSEQ multiplex PCR, while the TCRdb copy is restricted to in-frame clones and leaves out a portion. The table lists some 69,000 clones, approximately 76% of them singletons. For these receptors, no antigen is known. The specimen was CD4+ T cells from PBMCs cultured with HCoV-NL63 spike peptides, collected before COVID-19 vaccination. These receptors originate from a human donor who received a COVID-19 vaccine.

The chain is built from TRBV7-8 and TRBJ1-1, with D possibly TRBD1 on 5 matching bases. Germline CDR1 SGHVS, CDR2 FQNEAQ. The length of the CDR3 is 13 residues. V dropped 3 bases and J dropped 3 bases, with 8 bases sitting between them. CDR3 bases: TGTGCCAGCAGCTTTGGCAGGGACACTGAAGCTTTCTTT. It yields the protein CASSFGRDTEAFF.

Only one count was recorded for this clone. The chain recombines TRBV4-2 with TRBJ2-3; 8 positions agree with TRBD2. Germline V lookup: CDR1 LGHNA, CDR2 YNFKEQ. The CDR3 consists of 17 residues. Trimming removed 0 bases from V and 3 bases from J; junction bases left unmatched: 8. The DNA for the CDR3 is TGTGCCAGCAGCCAAGATCGGGTCGGGGGGGCGACAGATACGCAGTATTTT. Translating gives CASSQDRVGGATDTQYF.

The chain links TRBV30 to TRBJ2-2, with D tentatively TRBD1 (6 bases). Germline loops: CDR1 GTSNPN, CDR2 SVGIG (reference sequence). Trimming removed 2 bases from V and 0 bases from J, with 19 bases in between. CDR3 length: 18 residues. CDR3 DNA: TGTGCCTGGAGTTCCGCCCGGGACACCATCGCGAACACCGGGGAGCTGTTTTTT. Translation: CAWSSARDTIANTGELFF.

The gene calls are TRBV7-2 and TRBJ2-7, with 7 bases matching TRBD2. With 0 bases clipped from V and 4 bases from J, the junction kept 0 bases outside the gene matches. The CDR3 length is 13 residues. CDR1 and CDR2 from the germline V gene are SGHTA and FQGNSA. The CDR3 spells CASSLAGGYEQYV. The CDR3 coding sequence is TGTGCCAGCAGCTTAGCGGGGGGGTACGAGCAGTACGTC.

The gene calls are TRBV24-1 and TRBJ1-5; D not certain. CDR1 is KGHDR and CDR2 is SFDVKD in the germline V gene. Trimming removed 9 bases from V and 5 bases from J, with 10 bases in between. This CDR3 contains 12 residues. For the CDR3, the DNA is TGTGCCACCGGCAGTGTCGATCAGCCCCAGCATTTT. Protein product: CATGSVDQPQHF.

V is TRBV5-1 and J is TRBJ1-2; 9 bases align to TRBD1. Trimming cost V 1 base and J 4 bases; bases outside gene matches: 5. The CDR3 totals 15 residues. In germline, CDR1 is SGHRS, CDR2 YFSETQ. In DNA, the CDR3 is TGCGCCAGCAGCTTGCTAACAGGGGGCGTCTATGGCTACACCTTC. Residues: CASSLLTGGVYGYTF.

This chain connects TRBV20-1 to TRBJ1-1; the D is unclear. CDR3 length: 16 amino acids. The germline gives CDR1 DFQATT, CDR2 SNEGSKA (reference sequence). Trimming cost V 3 bases and J 0 bases, with 17 bases left between them. CDR3 nucleotides: TGCAGTGCTAGTCCCTATGTGGAGGGTATGAACACTGAAGCTTTCTTT. Amino acid sequence: CSASPYVEGMNTEAFF.

The chain couples TRBV24-1 to TRBJ2-2, with 11 bases that match TRBD2. After removal of 5 bases from V and 5 bases from J, the junction contained 3 bases not matched to a gene. The length of the CDR3 is 15 residues. CDR1 is KGHDR, CDR2 SFDVKD, per germline. The CDR3 sequence is CATSGSGGDTGELFF. The DNA for the CDR3 is TGTGCCACCAGTGGTAGCGGGGGGGATACCGGGGAGCTGTTTTTT.

The rearrangement uses TRBV3-1 (or the pseudogene TRBV3-2) and TRBJ2-7, with a tentative D call TRBD2 (6 bases). Germline-derived CDR1 and CDR2 are LGHDT and YNNKEL (reference sequence). V lost 0 bases and J 7 bases, leaving 13 bases between the germline ends. This CDR3 has 14 amino acids. In DNA form, the CDR3 reads TGTGCCAGCAGCCAAGAGGGGGGTAATGGAGAGCAGTACGTC. Encoded protein: CASSQEGGNGEQYV.

The chain uses TRBV5-1 and TRBJ1-1; D remains ambiguous. The V end lost 0 bases, the J end lost 1 base, and 10 bases lay between the germline ends. This CDR3 comprises 15 residues. CDR1 SGHRS and CDR2 YFSETQ come from the germline V gene. In DNA form, the CDR3 reads TGCGCCAGCAGCTTGGTCGCAGGACCGAACACTGAAGCTTTCTTT. Amino acids: CASSLVAGPNTEAFF.

The rearrangement joins TRBV18 to TRBJ1-1; D is unclear. In germline, CDR1 is KGHSH, CDR2 LQKENI. Trimming shortened V by 6 bases and J by 1 base, and 9 bases separated the two germline ends. The CDR3 runs to 13 residues. The CDR3 sequence: CASSLSQNTEAFF. CDR3 bases: TGTGCCAGCTCCCTCAGCCAGAACACTGAAGCTTTCTTT.

This clone was observed a few times. The V and J genes are TRBV19 and TRBJ1-2; D perhaps matches TRBD1 (5 bases). The V gene's germline CDR1 is LNHDA and CDR2 SQIVND (reference sequence). The CDR3 spans 13 residues. With 5 bases removed from V and 4 bases from J, the gap between germline ends came to 11 bases. CDR3 amino acids: CASSADGGYGYTF. The CDR3 DNA is TGTGCCAGTAGTGCAGACGGGGGCTATGGCTACACCTTC.

A single count supports this clone. The rearrangement links TRBV19 to TRBJ1-2; D is unclear. V was trimmed by 4 bases and J by 8 bases, leaving 20 bases between them. The germline V gene has CDR1 LNHDA and CDR2 SQIVND (reference sequence). This CDR3 spans 15 amino acids. The CDR3 bases are TGTGCCAGTAGTACGACCAGCCCGGGAGAGGGCGGCTACACCTTC. Its protein is CASSTTSPGEGGYTF.

In its sample, this clone was seen a few times. The rearrangement links TRBV24-1 to TRBJ2-1; D is possibly TRBD1 (6 bases). V lost 4 bases and J lost 7, with 10 bases in between. This CDR3 spans 13 amino acids. Germline assignment: CDR1 KGHDR and CDR2 SFDVKD. CDR3 sequence (DNA): TGTGCCACCAGTGAACCTGGACAGAATGAGCAGTTCTTC. This codes for CATSEPGQNEQFF.

In its sample, this clone was seen a few times. The rearrangement links TRBV2 to TRBJ1-1; the D is unclear. Germline V lookup: CDR1 SNHLY, CDR2 FYNNEI. The CDR3 sequence is 14 residues long. V lost 7 bases to trimming and J lost 1 base, with 13 bases between them. The CDR3 reads CASNELLGNTEAFF. The CDR3 nucleotides read TGTGCCAGCAACGAACTATTGGGGAACACTGAAGCTTTCTTT. Full variable domain (remainder filled in from reference TRBV2 and TRBJ1-1): EPEVTQTPSHQVTQMGQEVILRCVPISNHLYFYWYRQILGQKVEFLVSFYNNEISEKSEIFDDQFSVERPDGSNFTLKIRSTKLEDSAMYFCASNELLGNTEAFFGQGTRLTVV.

This clone was counted once. This chain connects TRBV4-1 to TRBJ2-5; possibly TRBD2 for D (5 bases). V was trimmed by 4 bases and J by 5 bases, leaving 14 bases between them. The CDR3 runs 14 residues. Germline values: CDR1 MGHRA, CDR2 YSYEKL. CDR3 sequence reads: CASSLLEVRETQYF. The CDR3 nucleotides are TGCGCCAGCAGCCTACTAGAAGTCAGGGAGACCCAGTACTTC.

A single count supports this clone. The chain couples TRBV6-5 to TRBJ2-1, with 7 bases fitting TRBD1. The germline CDR1 and CDR2 sequences are MNHEY and SVGAGI. With 7 bases clipped from V and 0 bases from J, the junction kept 3 bases outside the gene matches. This CDR3 region has 14 residues. As DNA, the CDR3 is TGTGCCAGCACCAGGGACAGCTCCTACAATGAGCAGTTCTTC. Translated, it gives CASTRDSSYNEQFF.